There are a few counts of the clone carrying this TCR beta chain. Its matching antigen is unknown. The sample belongs to a study of cytomegalovirus exposure and HLA in healthy donors. Study-wide points: An analysis that came later showed most CMV-associated TCR beta chains appearing HLA-restricted.

The CDR3 runs to 13 residues. The V gene end was trimmed by 8 bases and the J gene end by 7 bases; junction bases not matched to a gene: 9. Looked up from germline, CDR1 is ENHRY and CDR2 is SYGVKD. It was with 60 Vbeta and 13 Jbeta primers that the PCR ran. The protocol was immunoSEQ multiplex PCR, while the TCRdb copy is restricted to in-frame clones and leaves out a portion. The sample contains 120,000 to 150,000 clones, over 60% of which appear only once. The chain has TRBV10-3 and TRBJ1-1; 8 nucleotides match TRBD1. The clonotype was recovered from a middle-aged man in good health and CMV-seropositive. Source material: PBMCs. The DNA of the CDR3 is TGTGCCATCGTCCAGGGGGCGCGGGGTGAAGCTTTCTTT. This translates into CAIVQGARGEAFF.